Listed below are T cell receptor beta chains from one sample, sequenced in a study of CD8+CD57+ T cells in acquired aplastic anemia. From the reads, TCRdb called clonotypes with MiXCR, one entry per CDR3 protein. This table has approximately 220,000 distinct CDR3 sequences, around 45% appearing once. Sequencing input: sorted CD4+, CD8+, or CD8+CD57+ T cells (not recorded which) from PBMCs. Receptors originate from a human donor with aplastic anemia. Both conserved end residues are part of each CDR3. The order of the fields is CDR3 protein, CDR3 DNA, J gene, clone size, V gene, D gene. The D gene is left open where the match is weak. Not every row has a clone size; where given, it reads once, few, many or a size class.

CASSYWDRMNTEAFF,TGTGCCAGCAGCTACTGGGACAGGATGAACACTGAAGCTTTCTTT,TRBJ1-1,few,TRBV11-2,TRBD1
CSARIGQGEYEQYF,TGCAGTGCTAGGATAGGACAGGGTGAATACGAGCAGTACTTC,TRBJ2-7,many,TRBV20-1,TRBD1
CASSIQGSYLSYEQYF,TGTGCCAGTAGTATCCAAGGGTCCTACCTCTCCTACGAGCAGTACTTC,TRBJ2-7,NA,TRBV19,NA
CASSPTTIGLSGFF,TGTGCCAGCAGCCCGACGACGATTGGCTTGTCCGGTTTTTTT,TRBJ1-4,NA,TRBV7-9,NA
CASSWEGVSREQIYNEQFF,TGTGCCAGCAGCTGGGAGGGGGTGTCCCGGGAGCAGATCTACAATGAGCAGTTCTTC,TRBJ2-1,once,TRBV7-8,NA
CASSFSDAYGYTF,TGTGCCAGCAGCTTCAGCGACGCCTATGGCTACACCTTC,TRBJ1-2,NA,TRBV7-2,NA
CASSNRDRAYEQYF,TGTGCCAGCAGCAACCGGGACAGAGCCTACGAGCAGTACTTC,TRBJ2-7,many,TRBV5-4,TRBD1
CAIVGTGKMGTEAFF,TGTGCCATCGTCGGGACAGGGAAGATGGGCACTGAAGCTTTCTTT,TRBJ1-1,NA,TRBV6-1,TRBD1
CATPANTGELFF,TGCGCCACCCCAGCGAACACCGGGGAGCTGTTTTTT,TRBJ2-2,many,TRBV10-2,NA
CASSGRDYPPPNEQFF,TGCGCCAGCAGCGGCAGGGACTACCCTCCACCCAATGAGCAGTTCTTC,TRBJ2-1,many,TRBV5-1,TRBD2
CATSRDLRYEANVLTF,TGTGCCACCAGCAGAGACTTGCGGTATGAGGCCAACGTCCTGACTTTC,TRBJ2-6,NA,TRBV15,NA
CASSSTSGLHEQFF,TGTGCCAGCAGCTCGACGTCCGGTCTCCATGAGCAGTTCTTC,TRBJ2-1,many,TRBV7-6,NA
CSARTDEKLFF,TGCAGTGCTAGGACGGATGAAAAACTGTTTTTT,TRBJ1-4,NA,TRBV20-1,NA
CASSTGAATNTEAFF,TGCGCCAGCAGTACCGGGGCAGCGACGAACACTGAAGCTTTCTTT,TRBJ1-1,NA,TRBV10-1,NA
CASSLARGGNEQFF,TGTGCCAGCAGCTTAGCCAGGGGTGGTAATGAGCAGTTCTTC,TRBJ2-1,NA,TRBV7-9,NA
CASSQDPSGGIQEAQYF,TGCGCCAGCAGCCAAGACCCTAGCGGGGGGATTCAAGAGGCCCAGTACTTC,TRBJ2-5,once,TRBV4-3,TRBD2
CASSLRPGRTEAFF,TGTGCCAGCAGTTTAAGGCCAGGGAGGACTGAAGCTTTCTTT,TRBJ1-1,few,TRBV27,NA
CASSLEWAVREHQPQHF,TGTGCCAGCAGCTTAGAGTGGGCGGTCAGGGAGCATCAGCCCCAGCATTTT,TRBJ1-5,many,TRBV7-8,NA
CASTGLGTVAFF,TGTGCCAGCACCGGATTGGGCACTGTAGCTTTCTTT,TRBJ1-1,NA,TRBV27,NA
CASSPGQGADEQFF,TGTGCCAGCAGTCCGGGACAGGGGGCCGATGAGCAGTTCTTC,TRBJ2-1,many,TRBV6-5,TRBD1
CASSPGGDEQYF,TGTGCCAGCAGTCCGGGGGGGGATGAGCAGTATTTT,TRBJ2-3,NA,TRBV9,TRBD2
CSVGDYEQYF,TGCAGCGTTGGCGATTACGAGCAGTACTTC,TRBJ2-7,many,TRBV29-1,NA
CASSPPPGTGPQETQYF,TGTGCCAGCTCACCTCCACCGGGGACAGGACCCCAAGAGACCCAGTACTTC,TRBJ2-5,NA,TRBV10-1,TRBD1
CASSSSGTAAKNIQYF,TGTGCCAGCAGCTCCTCCGGGACAGCAGCCAAAAACATTCAGTACTTC,TRBJ2-4,once,TRBV7-2,TRBD1
CASSYSGVNTEAFF,TGTGCCAGCAGTTACTCTGGGGTGAACACTGAAGCTTTCTTT,TRBJ1-1,many,TRBV6-6,NA
CGARALAGGDNERFF,TGCGGTGCTAGAGCACTTGCGGGAGGGGACAATGAGCGGTTCTTC,TRBJ2-1,NA,TRBV20-1,TRBD2
CASRTPGTAGYEQYF,TGTGCCAGCAGGACACCAGGGACAGCCGGCTACGAGCAGTACTTC,TRBJ2-7,NA,TRBV25-1,TRBD1
CASSTRQGRTEAFF,TGTGCCAGCAGCACCCGACAGGGAAGGACTGAAGCTTTCTTT,TRBJ1-1,NA,TRBV12-1,NA
CASSLGGGYYEQYF,TGTGCCAGCAGCTTAGGTGGCGGCTACTACGAGCAGTACTTC,TRBJ2-7,many,TRBV7-6,NA
CATSDSPRGADTQYF,TGTGCCACCAGTGATAGCCCCCGGGGGGCAGATACGCAGTATTTT,TRBJ2-3,many,TRBV24-1,TRBD2
CASKRGTGVGEQYF,TGTGCCAGTAAAAGAGGAACAGGGGTAGGCGAGCAGTACTTC,TRBJ2-7,NA,TRBV9,TRBD1
CASSTDGEKLFF,TGCGCCAGCAGCACCGACGGGGAAAAACTGTTTTTT,TRBJ1-4,few,TRBV4-1,NA
CAISESKTPYGYTF,TGTGCCATCAGTGAGTCGAAGACCCCATATGGCTACACCTTC,TRBJ1-2,NA,TRBV10-3,NA
CASSPMGRESSYNEQFF,TGTGCCAGCAGCCCGATGGGGCGGGAGAGCTCCTACAATGAGCAGTTCTTC,TRBJ2-1,many,TRBV7-9,TRBD2
CASSQVTGAYEQYF,TGCGCCAGCAGCCAAGTGACAGGAGCCTACGAGCAGTACTTC,TRBJ2-7,many,TRBV4-1,NA
CASSGGRADEQFF,TGTGCCAGCAGCGGGGGGCGAGCCGACGAGCAGTTCTTC,TRBJ2-1,NA,TRBV7-9,NA
CASSLAQGHGGNEQYF,TGTGCCAGCAGCTTGGCCCAGGGACACGGAGGCAACGAGCAGTACTTC,TRBJ2-7,NA,TRBV7-3,NA
CASSLVGSSGNTIYF,TGTGCCAGCAGCTTAGTAGGCTCCTCTGGAAACACCATATATTTT,TRBJ1-3,many,TRBV7-8,NA
CASSARMGDTQYF,TGTGCCAGCAGCGCGAGGATGGGGGATACGCAGTATTTT,TRBJ2-3,many,TRBV9,NA
CASSPGTSGGNEQFF,TGTGCCAGCAGCCCCGGGACTAGCGGGGGCAATGAGCAGTTCTTC,TRBJ2-1,NA,TRBV11-2,TRBD2
CSARSFGGTNCEQYF,TGCAGTGCTAGGAGTTTTGGGGGGACGAACTGCGAGCAGTACTTC,TRBJ2-7,NA,TRBV20-1,NA
CASWAGSYEQYF,TGTGCCAGTTGGGCAGGCTCCTACGAGCAGTACTTC,TRBJ2-7,few,TRBV6-5,NA
CASSVGEGQPQHF,TGTGCCAGCAGCGTAGGGGAGGGGCAGCCCCAGCATTTT,TRBJ1-5,NA,TRBV9,NA
CASRAGDRLWETQYF,TGTGCCAGCAGAGCTGGGGACAGGCTTTGGGAGACCCAGTACTTC,TRBJ2-5,NA,TRBV6-1,TRBD1
CSARDPSTSGRSGANVLTF,TGCAGTGCTAGAGACCCCTCGACTAGCGGGCGCTCTGGGGCCAACGTCCTGACTTTC,TRBJ2-6,NA,TRBV20-1,TRBD2
CASSLSALRTGELFF,TGTGCCAGCAGCCTCAGCGCCCTGCGCACCGGGGAGCTGTTTTTT,TRBJ2-2,NA,TRBV7-9,NA
CGLEGGGPNEQYF,TGTGGGTTGGAAGGCGGGGGACCTAACGAGCAGTACTTC,TRBJ2-7,NA,TRBV30,TRBD2
CSARAGGTTNEQFF,TGCAGTGCTAGGGCAGGGGGGACAACTAATGAGCAGTTCTTC,TRBJ2-1,once,TRBV20-1,NA
CASSAATSYEQYF,TGTGCCAGTAGTGCCGCGACCTCCTACGAGCAGTACTTC,TRBJ2-7,NA,TRBV19,NA
CASSLGRQSEAFF,TGTGCCAGCAGTTTGGGTCGGCAATCTGAAGCTTTCTTT,TRBJ1-1,NA,TRBV27,NA
CASSAGGRGLGTDTQYF,TGTGCCAGCAGCGCGGGGGGCCGGGGGTTAGGCACAGATACGCAGTATTTT,TRBJ2-3,many,TRBV12-3/TRBV12-4,TRBD2